The 9 T cell receptor beta chains below all came from one sample that was sequenced in a study of OX40 agonist ivuxolimab in advanced cancers. Here immunoSEQ multiplex PCR was the method, and the copy in TCRdb shows in-frame clones only, minus some. Here the sample spans about 68,000 clones, around 83% being singletons. The sample in question was CD4+ or CD8+ T cells sorted from blood, obtained in a trial of the OX40 agonist ivuxolimab. The receptors derive from an adult with an advanced solid tumor such as melanoma, head and neck, liver or kidney cancer.

This chain uses TRBV4-1 with TRBJ2-6; TRBD2 matches at 11 bases. The CDR3 contains 17 residues. With 6 bases clipped from V and 0 bases from J, the junction kept 4 bases outside the gene matches. Per germline, CDR1 MGHRA and CDR2 YSYEKL. The chain's CDR3 is CASRLSGGDSGANVLTF. The CDR3 DNA is TGCGCCAGCAGACTTAGCGGGGGGGACTCTGGGGCCAACGTCCTGACTTTC.

This clone was recorded only once. The V gene is TRBV5-1, the J gene TRBJ2-1; D gene ambiguous. Trimming took off 0 bases at V and 9 bases at J, with 22 bases between the two ends. Germline-derived CDR1 and CDR2 are SGHRS and YFSETQ. This CDR3 spans 17 amino acids. The CDR3 sequence is CASSLVPGLPKTGEQFF. The CDR3 DNA sequence: TGCGCCAGCAGCTTGGTTCCGGGCTTGCCAAAAACGGGTGAGCAGTTCTTC.

The chain employs TRBV2 and TRBJ1-4, with a weak D call TRBD1 (6 bases). This CDR3 is 14 amino acids long. From germline, CDR1 is SNHLY and CDR2 FYNNEI. V was trimmed by 8 bases and J by 6 bases, leaving 16 bases between them. This CDR3 is CASGGARQDEKLFF. The CDR3 nucleotides read TGTGCCAGCGGGGGGGCCCGACAGGATGAAAAACTGTTTTTT. Full variable domain (rest looked up from reference TRBV2 and TRBJ1-4): EPEVTQTPSHQVTQMGQEVILRCVPISNHLYFYWYRQILGQKVEFLVSFYNNEISEKSEIFDDQFSVERPDGSNFTLKIRSTKLEDSAMYFCASGGARQDEKLFFGSGTQLSVL.

The chain is built from TRBV7-8 and TRBJ2-7, with 9 bases that match TRBD2. From germline, CDR1 is SGHVS and CDR2 FQNEAQ. V dropped 0 bases and J dropped 5; count of bases not matched to a gene: 5. The CDR3 length is 15 residues. CDR3 region: CASSLALAGINEQYF. The CDR3 bases are TGTGCCAGCAGCTTAGCCCTAGCGGGGATTAACGAGCAGTACTTC.

The chain is built from TRBV21-1 and TRBJ2-7. TRBV21-1 is classified as a pseudogene. This CDR3 spans 14 amino acids. CDR3 loop: CASSQGTAPYEQYF. The CDR3, as DNA: TGTGCCAGCAGCCAAGGGACGGCCCCCTACGAGCAGTACTTC.

The chain couples TRBV7-9 to TRBJ1-1; D is ambiguous. V was pared by 6 bases and J by 1 base, with 12 bases between. The CDR3 totals 14 residues. CDR1 and CDR2 from the germline V gene are SEHNR and FQNEAQ (reference sequence). CDR3 residues: CASRSGAGNTEAFF. As DNA, the CDR3 is TGTGCCAGCAGATCGGGCGCGGGGAACACTGAAGCTTTCTTT.

The chain links TRBV28 to TRBJ1-4, with a weak D call TRBD1 (6 bases). Between the trimmed V and J ends, which lost 6 bases and 0 bases, there was a span of 17 bases. Germline-derived CDR1 and CDR2 are MDHEN and SYDVKM. CDR3 length: 17 amino acids. The CDR3 DNA sequence: TGTGCCAGCAGAAACCAGGACAGTCTATCAACTAATGAAAAACTGTTTTTT. Translated: CASRNQDSLSTNEKLFF.

With regard to this clone: A much more abundant neighbour one base away suggests this may be a read error. This sequence joins TRBV14 and TRBJ1-1; D unresolved. CDR3 length equals 17 residues. In germline, CDR1 is SGHDN, CDR2 FVKESK. V shed 1 base and J shed 0 bases, with 15 bases lying between them. The CDR3 sequence: CASSQVNQRNMNTEAFF. The CDR3 nucleotides read TGTGCCAGCAGCCAAGTCAACCAGCGAAACATGAACACTGAAGCTTTCTTT.

The V gene is TRBV7-2, the J gene TRBJ2-7, with a possible D match to TRBD2 (5 bases). This CDR3 is built from 14 residues. From germline, CDR1 is SGHTA and CDR2 FQGNSA. Trimming shortened V by 6 bases and J by 2 bases, and 14 bases separated the two germline ends. The CDR3 loop is CASRVWTPPYEQYF. The CDR3 DNA reads TGTGCCAGCAGGGTCTGGACTCCCCCCTACGAGCAGTACTTC.